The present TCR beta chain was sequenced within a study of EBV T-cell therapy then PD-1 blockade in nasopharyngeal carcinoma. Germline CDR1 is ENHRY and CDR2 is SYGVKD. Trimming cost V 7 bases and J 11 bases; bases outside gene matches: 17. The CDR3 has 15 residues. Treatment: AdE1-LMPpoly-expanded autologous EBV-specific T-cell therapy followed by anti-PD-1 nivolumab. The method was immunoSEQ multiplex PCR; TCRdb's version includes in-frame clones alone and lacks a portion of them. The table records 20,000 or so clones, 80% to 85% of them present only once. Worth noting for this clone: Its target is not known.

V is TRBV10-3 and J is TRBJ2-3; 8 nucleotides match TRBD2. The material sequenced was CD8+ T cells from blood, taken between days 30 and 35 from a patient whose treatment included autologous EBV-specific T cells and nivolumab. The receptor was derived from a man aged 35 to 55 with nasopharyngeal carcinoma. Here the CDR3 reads CAITPGAGVKREQYF. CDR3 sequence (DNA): TGTGCCATCACCCCTGGAGCGGGGGTAAAACGGGAGCAGTATTTT.